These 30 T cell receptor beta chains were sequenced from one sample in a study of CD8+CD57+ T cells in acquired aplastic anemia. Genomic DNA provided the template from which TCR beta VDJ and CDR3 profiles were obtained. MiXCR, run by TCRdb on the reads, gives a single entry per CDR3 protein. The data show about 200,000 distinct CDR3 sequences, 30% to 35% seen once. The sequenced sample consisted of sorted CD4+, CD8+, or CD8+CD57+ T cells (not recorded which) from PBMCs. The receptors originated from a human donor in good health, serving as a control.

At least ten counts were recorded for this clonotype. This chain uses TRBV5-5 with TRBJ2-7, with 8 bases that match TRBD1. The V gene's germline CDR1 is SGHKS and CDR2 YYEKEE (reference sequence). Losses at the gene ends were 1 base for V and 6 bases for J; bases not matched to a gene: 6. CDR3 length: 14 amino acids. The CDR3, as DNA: TGTGCCAGCAGCTTGAGCCAGGGGGCGGGCGAGCAGTACTTC. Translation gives CASSLSQGAGEQYF.

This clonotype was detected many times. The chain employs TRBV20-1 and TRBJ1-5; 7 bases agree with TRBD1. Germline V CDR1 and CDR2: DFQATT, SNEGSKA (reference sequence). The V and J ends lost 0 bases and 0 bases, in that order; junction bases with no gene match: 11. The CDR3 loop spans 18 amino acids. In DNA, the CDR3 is TGCAGTGCTAGAGATCCGAGACAGGGCTATTATAGCAATCAGCCCCAGCATTTT. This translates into CSARDPRQGYYSNQPQHF.

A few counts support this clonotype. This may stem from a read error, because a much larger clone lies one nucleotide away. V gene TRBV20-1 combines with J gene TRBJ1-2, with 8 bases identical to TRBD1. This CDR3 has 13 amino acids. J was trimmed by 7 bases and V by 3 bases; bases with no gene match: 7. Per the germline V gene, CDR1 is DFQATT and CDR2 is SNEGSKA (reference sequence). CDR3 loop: CSASRDRGSGYTF. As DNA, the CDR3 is TGCAGTGCTAGCCGAGACAGGGGATCTGGCTACACCTTC.

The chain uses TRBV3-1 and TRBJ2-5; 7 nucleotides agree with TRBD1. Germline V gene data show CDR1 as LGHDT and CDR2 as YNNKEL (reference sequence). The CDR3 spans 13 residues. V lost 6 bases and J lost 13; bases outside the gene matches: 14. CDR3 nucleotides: TGTGCCAGCAGTTACCGAGACAGGGCCTATCTGTACTTC. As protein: CASSYRDRAYLYF.

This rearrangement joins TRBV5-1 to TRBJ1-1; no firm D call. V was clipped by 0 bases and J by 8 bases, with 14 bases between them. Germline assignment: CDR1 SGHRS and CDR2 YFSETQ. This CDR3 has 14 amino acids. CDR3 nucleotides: TGCGCCAGCAGCTTGGCCGCTACACTTGTCGAAGCTTTCTTT. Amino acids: CASSLAATLVEAFF.

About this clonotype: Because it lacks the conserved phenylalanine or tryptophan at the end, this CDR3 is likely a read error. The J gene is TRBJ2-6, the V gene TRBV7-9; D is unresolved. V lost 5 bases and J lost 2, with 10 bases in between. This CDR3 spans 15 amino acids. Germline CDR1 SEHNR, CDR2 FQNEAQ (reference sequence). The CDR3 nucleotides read TGTGCCAGCAGCCCTTCACTCCCTGGGGCCAACGTCCTGACTCTC. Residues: CASSPSLPGANVLTL.

The chain's CDR3 is CATSSYQGSVYEQYF. The CDR3 nucleotides are TGTGCCACCAGCAGTTACCAGGGATCCGTCTACGAGCAGTACTTC. V and J are TRBV15 and TRBJ2-7; maybe TRBD1 (5 bases). The CDR3 totals 15 residues. CDR1 and CDR2 from the germline V gene are LNHNV and YYDKDF (reference sequence). V was clipped by 3 bases and J by 3 bases, with 15 bases between them.

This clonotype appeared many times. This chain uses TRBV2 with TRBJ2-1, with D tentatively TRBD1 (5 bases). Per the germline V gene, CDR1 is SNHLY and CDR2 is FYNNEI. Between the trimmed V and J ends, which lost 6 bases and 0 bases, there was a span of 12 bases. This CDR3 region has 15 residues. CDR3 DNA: TGTGCCAGCAGACCGACAGCTAACTCCTACAATGAGCAGTTCTTC. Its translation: CASRPTANSYNEQFF.

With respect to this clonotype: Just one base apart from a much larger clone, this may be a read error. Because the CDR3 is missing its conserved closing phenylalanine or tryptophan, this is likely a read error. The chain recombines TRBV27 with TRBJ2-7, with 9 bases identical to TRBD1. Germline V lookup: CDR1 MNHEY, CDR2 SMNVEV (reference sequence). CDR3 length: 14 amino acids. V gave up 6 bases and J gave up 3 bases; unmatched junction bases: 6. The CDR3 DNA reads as TGTGCCAGCAGAGAGACAGGGGGACGCTACGAGCAGTACCTC. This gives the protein CASRETGGRYEQYL.

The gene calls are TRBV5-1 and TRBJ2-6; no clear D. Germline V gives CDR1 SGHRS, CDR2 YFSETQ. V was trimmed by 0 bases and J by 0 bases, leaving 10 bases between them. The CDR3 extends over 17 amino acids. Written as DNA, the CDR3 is TGCGCCAGCAGCTTGGCGACCGTGGGCTCTGGGGCCAACGTCCTGACTTTC. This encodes CASSLATVGSGANVLTF.

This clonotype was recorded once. CDR3 amino acids: CASRGLVNEQYF. Here the CDR3 DNA reads TGTGCCAGCAGGGGGCTAGTCAATGAGCAGTATTTT. The V gene is TRBV2, the J gene TRBJ2-3; D is perhaps TRBD1 (5 bases). CDR3 length: 12 residues. In germline, CDR1 is SNHLY, CDR2 FYNNEI. Trimming pared 6 bases from V and 11 bases from J, leaving 15 bases between.

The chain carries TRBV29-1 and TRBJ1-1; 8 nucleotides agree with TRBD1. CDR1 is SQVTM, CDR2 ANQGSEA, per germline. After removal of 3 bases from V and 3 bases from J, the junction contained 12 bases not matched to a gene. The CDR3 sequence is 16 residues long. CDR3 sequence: CSVDSSWTGRDTEAFF. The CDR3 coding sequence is TGCAGCGTTGATAGTTCGTGGACAGGGAGGGACACTGAAGCTTTCTTT.

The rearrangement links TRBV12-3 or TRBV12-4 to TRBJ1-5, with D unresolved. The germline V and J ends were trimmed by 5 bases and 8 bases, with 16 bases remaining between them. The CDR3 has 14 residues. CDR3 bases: TGTGCCAGCAGTCCGAGGGCAGGAGTAGAGCCCCAGCATTTT. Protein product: CASSPRAGVEPQHF.

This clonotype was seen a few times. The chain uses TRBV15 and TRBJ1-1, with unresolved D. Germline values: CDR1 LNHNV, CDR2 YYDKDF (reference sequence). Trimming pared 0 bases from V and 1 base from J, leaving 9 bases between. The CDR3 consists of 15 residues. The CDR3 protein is CATSRDRRWNTEAFF. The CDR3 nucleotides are TGTGCCACCAGCAGAGATCGGAGGTGGAACACTGAAGCTTTCTTT.

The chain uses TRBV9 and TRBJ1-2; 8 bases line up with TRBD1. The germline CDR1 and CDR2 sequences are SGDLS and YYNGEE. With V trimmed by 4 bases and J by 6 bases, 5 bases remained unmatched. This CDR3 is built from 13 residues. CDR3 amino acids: CASSNWDRHGYTF. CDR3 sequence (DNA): TGTGCCAGCAGCAACTGGGACAGGCATGGCTACACCTTC.

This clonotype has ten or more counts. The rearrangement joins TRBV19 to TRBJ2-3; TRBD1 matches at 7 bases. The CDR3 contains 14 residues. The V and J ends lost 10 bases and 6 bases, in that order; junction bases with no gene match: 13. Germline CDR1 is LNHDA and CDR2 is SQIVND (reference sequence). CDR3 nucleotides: TGTGCCACCCACCCGCAGGGGGTAGTGGATACGCAGTATTTT. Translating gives CATHPQGVVDTQYF.

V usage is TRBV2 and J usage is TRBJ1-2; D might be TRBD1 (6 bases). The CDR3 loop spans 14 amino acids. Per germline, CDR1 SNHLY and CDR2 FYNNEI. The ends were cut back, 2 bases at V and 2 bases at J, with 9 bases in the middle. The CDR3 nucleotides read TGTGCCAGCAGTGAATTAGGGGGGAACTATGGCTACACCTTC. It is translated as CASSELGGNYGYTF.

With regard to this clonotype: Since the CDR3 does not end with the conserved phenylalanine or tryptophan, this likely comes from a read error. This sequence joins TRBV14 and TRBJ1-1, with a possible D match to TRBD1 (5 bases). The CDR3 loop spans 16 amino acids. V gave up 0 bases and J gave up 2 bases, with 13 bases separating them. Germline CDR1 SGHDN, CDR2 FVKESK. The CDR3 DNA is TGTGCCAGCAGCCAAGACGCAGGGACCTTAAACACTGAAGCTTTCCTT. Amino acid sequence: CASSQDAGTLNTEAFL.

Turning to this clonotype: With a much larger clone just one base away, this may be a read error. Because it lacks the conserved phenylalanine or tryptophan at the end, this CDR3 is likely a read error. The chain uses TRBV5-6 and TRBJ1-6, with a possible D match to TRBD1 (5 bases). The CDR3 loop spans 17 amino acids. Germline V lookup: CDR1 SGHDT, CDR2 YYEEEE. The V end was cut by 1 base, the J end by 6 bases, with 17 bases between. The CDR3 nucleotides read TGTGCCAGCAGCTTGAAGGAACGGGACTACGCTAATTCACCCCTCCACCTT. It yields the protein CASSLKERDYANSPLHL.

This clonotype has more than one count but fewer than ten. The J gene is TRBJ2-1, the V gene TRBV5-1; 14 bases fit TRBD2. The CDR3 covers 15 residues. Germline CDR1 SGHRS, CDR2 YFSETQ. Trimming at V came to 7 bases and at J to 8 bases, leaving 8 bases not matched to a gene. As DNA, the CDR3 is TGCGCCAGCCAGCCGACTAGCGGGGGGGCCTATGAGCAGTTCTTC. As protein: CASQPTSGGAYEQFF.

The CDR3 loop reads CASSSREYEQYF. As DNA, the CDR3 is TGTGCCAGCTCCTCCAGGGAGTACGAGCAGTACTTC. The chain has TRBV6-1 and TRBJ2-7; D is tentatively TRBD1 or TRBD2 (5 bases each). This CDR3 spans 12 amino acids. Germline V gene data show CDR1 as MNHNS and CDR2 as SASEGT. V was clipped by 8 bases and J by 4 bases, with 12 bases between them.

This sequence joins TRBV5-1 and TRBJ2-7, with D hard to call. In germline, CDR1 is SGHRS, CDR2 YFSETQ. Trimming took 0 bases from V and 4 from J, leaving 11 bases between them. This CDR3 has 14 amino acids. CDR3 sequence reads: CASSLAGSLYEQYF. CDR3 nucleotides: TGCGCCAGCAGCTTGGCCGGCAGCTTATACGAGCAGTACTTC.

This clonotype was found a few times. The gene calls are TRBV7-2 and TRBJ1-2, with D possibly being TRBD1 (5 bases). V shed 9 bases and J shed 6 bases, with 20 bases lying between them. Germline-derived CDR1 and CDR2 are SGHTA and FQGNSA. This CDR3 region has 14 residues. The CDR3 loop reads CASNLGHGGDGYTF. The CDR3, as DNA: TGTGCCAGTAACCTAGGACACGGGGGTGATGGCTACACCTTC.

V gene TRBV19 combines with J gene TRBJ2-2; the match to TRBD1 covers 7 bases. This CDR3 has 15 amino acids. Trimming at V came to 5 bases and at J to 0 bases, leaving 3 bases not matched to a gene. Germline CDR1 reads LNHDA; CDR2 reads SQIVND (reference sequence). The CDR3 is CASSPDRANTGELFF. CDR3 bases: TGTGCCAGTAGTCCTGACAGGGCGAACACCGGGGAGCTGTTTTTT.

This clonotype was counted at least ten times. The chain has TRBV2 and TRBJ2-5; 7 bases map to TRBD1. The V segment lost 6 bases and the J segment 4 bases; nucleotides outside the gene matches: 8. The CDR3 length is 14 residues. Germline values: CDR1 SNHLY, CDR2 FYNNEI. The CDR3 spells CASSATGSGETQYF. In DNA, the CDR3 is TGTGCCAGCAGCGCGACAGGGTCCGGAGAGACCCAGTACTTC. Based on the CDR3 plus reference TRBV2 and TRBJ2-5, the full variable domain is EPEVTQTPSHQVTQMGQEVILRCVPISNHLYFYWYRQILGQKVEFLVSFYNNEISEKSEIFDDQFSVERPDGSNFTLKIRSTKLEDSAMYFCASSATGSGETQYFGPGTRLLVL.

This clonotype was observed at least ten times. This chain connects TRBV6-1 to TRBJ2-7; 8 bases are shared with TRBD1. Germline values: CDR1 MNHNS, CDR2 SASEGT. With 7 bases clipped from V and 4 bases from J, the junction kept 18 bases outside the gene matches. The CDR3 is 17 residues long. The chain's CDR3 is CASTKSGTGQVRYEQYF. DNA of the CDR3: TGTGCCAGCACCAAATCGGGAACGGGACAGGTAAGGTACGAGCAGTACTTC.

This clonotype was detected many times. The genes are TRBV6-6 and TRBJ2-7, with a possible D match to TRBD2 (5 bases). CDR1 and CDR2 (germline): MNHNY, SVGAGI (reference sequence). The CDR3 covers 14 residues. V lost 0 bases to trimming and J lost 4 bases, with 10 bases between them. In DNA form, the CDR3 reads TGTGCCAGCAGTTACTCGGCCGGAGGATACGAGCAGTACTTC. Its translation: CASSYSAGGYEQYF.

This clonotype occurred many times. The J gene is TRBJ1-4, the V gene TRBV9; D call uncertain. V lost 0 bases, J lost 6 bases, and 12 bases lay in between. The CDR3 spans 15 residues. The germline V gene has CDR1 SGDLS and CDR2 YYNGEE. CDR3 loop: CASSVDGRFDEKLFF. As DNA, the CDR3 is TGTGCCAGCAGCGTAGACGGGCGGTTTGATGAAAAACTGTTTTTT.

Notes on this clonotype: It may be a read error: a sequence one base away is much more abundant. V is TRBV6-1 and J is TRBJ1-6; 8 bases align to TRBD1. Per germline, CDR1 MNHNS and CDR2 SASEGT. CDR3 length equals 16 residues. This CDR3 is CASSLTQTGANSPPHF. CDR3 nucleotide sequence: TGTGCCAGCAGCCTTACGCAGACAGGGGCAAATTCACCCCCCCACTTT.

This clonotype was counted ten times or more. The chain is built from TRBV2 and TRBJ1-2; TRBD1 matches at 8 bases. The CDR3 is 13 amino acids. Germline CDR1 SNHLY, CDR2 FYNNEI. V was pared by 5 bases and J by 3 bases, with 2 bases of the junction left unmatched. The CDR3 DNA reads TGTGCCAGCAGTCCGGGACAGGACTATGGCTACACCTTC. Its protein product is CASSPGQDYGYTF.